This TCR beta chain was identified in a study of blood T cell repertoires in COVID-19. Study context: The samples span acute and convalescent COVID-19 from the United States, Italy and Spain. T cells, B-cell-depleted T cells, or PBMCs supplied cDNA or gDNA.

The CDR3 totals 15 residues. The V end lost 3 bases, the J end lost 2 bases, and 13 bases lay between the germline ends. Measured with immunoSEQ multiplex PCR; TCRdb has only the in-frame clones, and not every one. The table lists around 200,000 clones, approximately 87% of them singletons. The clonotype was recovered from a woman aged 60-75 years with COVID-19, enrolled during active disease. The chain recombines TRBV23-1 with TRBJ1-1, with D possibly TRBD1 on 6 matching bases. TRBV23-1 is marked as an open reading frame, function uncertain. The sample taken for sequencing was peripheral blood. The CDR3 reads CASSQPGHVNTEAFF. Here the CDR3 DNA reads TGCGCCAGCAGTCAGCCGGGACATGTTAACACTGAAGCTTTCTTT.